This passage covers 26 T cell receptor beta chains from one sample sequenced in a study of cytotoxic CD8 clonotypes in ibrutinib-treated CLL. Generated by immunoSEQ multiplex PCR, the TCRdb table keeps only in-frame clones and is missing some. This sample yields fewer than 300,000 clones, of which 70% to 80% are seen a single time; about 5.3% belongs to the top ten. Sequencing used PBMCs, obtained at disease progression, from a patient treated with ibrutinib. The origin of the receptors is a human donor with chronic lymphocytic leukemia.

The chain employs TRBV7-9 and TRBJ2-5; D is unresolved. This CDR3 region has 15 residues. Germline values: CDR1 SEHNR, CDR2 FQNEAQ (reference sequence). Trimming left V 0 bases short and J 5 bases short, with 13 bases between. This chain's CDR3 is CASSLAEGLRETQYF. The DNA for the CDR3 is TGTGCCAGCAGCTTAGCGGAAGGGTTACGGGAGACCCAGTACTTC.

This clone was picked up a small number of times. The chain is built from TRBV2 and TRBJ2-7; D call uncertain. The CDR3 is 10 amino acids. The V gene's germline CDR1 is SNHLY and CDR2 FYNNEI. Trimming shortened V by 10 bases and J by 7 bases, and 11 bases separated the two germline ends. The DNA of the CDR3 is TGTGCCACCGTGCGCCTGGAGCAGTACTTC. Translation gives CATVRLEQYF.

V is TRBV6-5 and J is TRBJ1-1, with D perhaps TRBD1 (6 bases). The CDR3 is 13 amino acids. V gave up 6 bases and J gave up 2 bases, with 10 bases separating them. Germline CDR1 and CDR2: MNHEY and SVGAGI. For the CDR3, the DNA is TGTGCCAGCAGGGAAGGGGGTAACACTGAAGCTTTCTTT. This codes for CASREGGNTEAFF.

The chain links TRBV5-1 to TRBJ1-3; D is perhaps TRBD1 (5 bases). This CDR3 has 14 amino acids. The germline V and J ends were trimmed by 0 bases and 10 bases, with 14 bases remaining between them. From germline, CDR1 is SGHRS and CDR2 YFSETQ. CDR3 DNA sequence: TGCGCCAGCAGCTTGGGACAAGGGCAGGGAACCATATATTTT. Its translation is CASSLGQGQGTIYF.

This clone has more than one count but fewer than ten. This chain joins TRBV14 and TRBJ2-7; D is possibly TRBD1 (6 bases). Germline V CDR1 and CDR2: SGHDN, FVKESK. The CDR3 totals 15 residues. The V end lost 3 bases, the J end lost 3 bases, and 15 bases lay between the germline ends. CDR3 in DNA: TGTGCCAGCAGCCAGACAGGACAGCCGGTCTACGAGCAGTACTTC. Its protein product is CASSQTGQPVYEQYF.

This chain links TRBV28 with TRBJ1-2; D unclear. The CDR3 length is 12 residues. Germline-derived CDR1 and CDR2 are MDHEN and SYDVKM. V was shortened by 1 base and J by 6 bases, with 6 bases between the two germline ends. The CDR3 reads CASSLSRNGYTF. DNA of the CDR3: TGTGCCAGCAGTTTATCCCGCAATGGCTACACCTTC.

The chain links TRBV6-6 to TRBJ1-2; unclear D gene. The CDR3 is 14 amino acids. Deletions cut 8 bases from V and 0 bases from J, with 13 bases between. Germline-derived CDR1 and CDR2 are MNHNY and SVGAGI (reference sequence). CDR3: CASYGRVANYGYTF. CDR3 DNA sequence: TGTGCCAGCTACGGGAGGGTTGCTAACTATGGCTACACCTTC.

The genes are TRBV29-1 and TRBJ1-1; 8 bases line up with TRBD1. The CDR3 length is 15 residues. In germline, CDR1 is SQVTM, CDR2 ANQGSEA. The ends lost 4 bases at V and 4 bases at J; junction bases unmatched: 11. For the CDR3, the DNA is TGCAGCGTTGCCGGGGCAGGGGGCTTTGGCACTGAAGCTTTCTTT. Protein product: CSVAGAGGFGTEAFF.

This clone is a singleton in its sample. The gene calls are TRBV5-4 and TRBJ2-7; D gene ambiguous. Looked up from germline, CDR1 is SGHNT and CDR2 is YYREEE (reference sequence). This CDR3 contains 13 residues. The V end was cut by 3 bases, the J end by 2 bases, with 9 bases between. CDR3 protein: CASSSQKTYEQYF. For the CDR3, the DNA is TGTGCCAGCAGCTCCCAAAAAACCTACGAGCAGTACTTC.

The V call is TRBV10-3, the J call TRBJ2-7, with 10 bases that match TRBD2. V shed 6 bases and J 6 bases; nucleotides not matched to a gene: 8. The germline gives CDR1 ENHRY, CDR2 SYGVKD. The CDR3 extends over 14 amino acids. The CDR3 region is CAIRVSGGFPEQYF. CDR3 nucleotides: TGTGCCATCAGGGTTAGCGGGGGGTTCCCCGAGCAGTACTTC.

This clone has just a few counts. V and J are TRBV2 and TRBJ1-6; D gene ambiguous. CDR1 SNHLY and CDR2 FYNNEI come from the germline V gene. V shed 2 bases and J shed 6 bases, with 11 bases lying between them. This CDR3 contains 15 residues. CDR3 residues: CASSESEWSNSPLHF. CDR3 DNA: TGTGCCAGCAGTGAATCGGAATGGAGTAATTCACCCCTCCACTTT.

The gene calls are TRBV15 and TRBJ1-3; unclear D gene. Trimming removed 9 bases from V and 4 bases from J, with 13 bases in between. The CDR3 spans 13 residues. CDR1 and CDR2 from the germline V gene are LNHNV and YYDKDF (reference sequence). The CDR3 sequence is CATHTSGGNTIYF. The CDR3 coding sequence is TGTGCCACTCACACGTCGGGGGGAAACACCATATATTTT. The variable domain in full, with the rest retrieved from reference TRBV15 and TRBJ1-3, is DAMVIQNPRYQVTQFGKPVTLSCSQTLNHNVMYWYQQKSSQAPKLLFHYYDKDFNNEADTPDNFQSRRPNTSFCFLDIRSPGLGDTAMYLCATHTSGGNTIYFGEGSWLTVV.

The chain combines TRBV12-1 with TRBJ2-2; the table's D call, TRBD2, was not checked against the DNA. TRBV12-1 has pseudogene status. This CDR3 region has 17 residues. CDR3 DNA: TGTGCCAGCAACAAGTGTCTAGCGGGAGGAGGGACCGGGGAGCTGTTTTTT. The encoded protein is CASNKCLAGGGTGELFF.

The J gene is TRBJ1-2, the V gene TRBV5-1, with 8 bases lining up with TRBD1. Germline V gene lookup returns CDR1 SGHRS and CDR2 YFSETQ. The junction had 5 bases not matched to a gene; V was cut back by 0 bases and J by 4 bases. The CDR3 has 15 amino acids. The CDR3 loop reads CASSLEWGTGYGYTF. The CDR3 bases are TGCGCCAGCAGCTTGGAGTGGGGGACAGGCTATGGCTACACCTTC.

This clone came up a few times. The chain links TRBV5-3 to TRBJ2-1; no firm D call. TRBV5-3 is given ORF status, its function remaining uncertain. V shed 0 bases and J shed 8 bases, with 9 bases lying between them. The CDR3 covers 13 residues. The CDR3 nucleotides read TGTGCCAGAAGCTTGGAAGTTAGGGATGAGCAGTTCTTC. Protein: CARSLEVRDEQFF.

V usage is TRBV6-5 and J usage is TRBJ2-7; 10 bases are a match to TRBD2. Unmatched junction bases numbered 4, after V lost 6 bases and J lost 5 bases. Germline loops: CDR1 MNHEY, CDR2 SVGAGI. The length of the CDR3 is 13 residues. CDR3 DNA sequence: TGTGCCAGCAGGGGGACTAGCGCCCACGAGCAGTACTTC. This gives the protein CASRGTSAHEQYF.

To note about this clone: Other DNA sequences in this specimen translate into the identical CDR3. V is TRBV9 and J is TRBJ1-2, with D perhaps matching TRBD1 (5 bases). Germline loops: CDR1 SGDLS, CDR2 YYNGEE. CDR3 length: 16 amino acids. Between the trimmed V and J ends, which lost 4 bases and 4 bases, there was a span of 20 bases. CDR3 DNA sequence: TGTGCCAGCAGCCATGACTGGGGGGTTGCTGGCTATGGCTACACCTTC. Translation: CASSHDWGVAGYGYTF.

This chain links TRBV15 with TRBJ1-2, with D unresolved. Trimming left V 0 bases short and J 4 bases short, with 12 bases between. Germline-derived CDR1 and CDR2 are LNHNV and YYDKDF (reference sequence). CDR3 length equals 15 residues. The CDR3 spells CATSRDRSLIYGYTF. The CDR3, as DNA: TGTGCCACCAGCAGAGATAGGAGCCTTATCTATGGCTACACCTTC.

The CDR3 reads CASGLGSQETQYF. The CDR3 region has the DNA TGTGCTAGTGGTTTGGGCAGCCAAGAGACCCAGTACTTC. The gene calls are TRBV12-5 and TRBJ2-5; D is undetermined. This CDR3 has 13 residues. Germline V gives CDR1 LGHNT, CDR2 FRNRAP. V lost 1 base, J lost 1 base, and 4 bases lay in between.

CDR3 nucleotides: TGCGCCAGCAAACCGGCCGCTTCTTGGGACACTGAAGCTTTCTTT. It codes for CASKPAASWDTEAFF. The gene calls are TRBV5-1 and TRBJ1-1; the D is unclear. V lost 6 bases and J 3 bases, leaving 18 bases between the germline ends. This CDR3 is 15 amino acids long. CDR1 is SGHRS, CDR2 YFSETQ, per germline.

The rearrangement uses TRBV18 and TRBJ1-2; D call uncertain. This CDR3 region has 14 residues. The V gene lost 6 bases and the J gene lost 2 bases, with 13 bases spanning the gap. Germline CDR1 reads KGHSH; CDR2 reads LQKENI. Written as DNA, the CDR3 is TGTGCCAGCTCTCCATCAACGGTCAACTATGGCTACACCTTC. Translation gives CASSPSTVNYGYTF.

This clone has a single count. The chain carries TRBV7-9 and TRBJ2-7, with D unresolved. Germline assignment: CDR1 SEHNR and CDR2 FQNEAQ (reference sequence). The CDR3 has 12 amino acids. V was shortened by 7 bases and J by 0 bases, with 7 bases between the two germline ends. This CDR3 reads CASTLGSYEQYF. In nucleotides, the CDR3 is TGTGCCAGCACCCTGGGCTCCTACGAGCAGTACTTC.

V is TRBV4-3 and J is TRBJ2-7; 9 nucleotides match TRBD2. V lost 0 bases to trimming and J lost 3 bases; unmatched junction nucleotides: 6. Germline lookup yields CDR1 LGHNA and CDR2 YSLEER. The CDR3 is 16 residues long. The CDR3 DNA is TGCGCCAGCAGCCAAGAAGGTAGCGGGAGTGTCTACGAGCAGTACTTC. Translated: CASSQEGSGSVYEQYF.

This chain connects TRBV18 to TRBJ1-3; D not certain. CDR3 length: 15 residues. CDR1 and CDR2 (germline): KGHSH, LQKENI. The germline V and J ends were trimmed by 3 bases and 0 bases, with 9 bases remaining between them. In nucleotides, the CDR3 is TGTGCCAGCTCACCCATCCGGTTCTCTGGAAACACCATATATTTT. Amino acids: CASSPIRFSGNTIYF.

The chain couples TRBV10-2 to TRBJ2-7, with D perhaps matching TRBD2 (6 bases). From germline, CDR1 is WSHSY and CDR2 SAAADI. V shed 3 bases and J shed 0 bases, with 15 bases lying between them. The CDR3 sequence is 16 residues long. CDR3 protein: CASSEGDFLPSYEQYF. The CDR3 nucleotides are TGCGCCAGCAGTGAAGGGGACTTTCTCCCCTCCTACGAGCAGTACTTC.

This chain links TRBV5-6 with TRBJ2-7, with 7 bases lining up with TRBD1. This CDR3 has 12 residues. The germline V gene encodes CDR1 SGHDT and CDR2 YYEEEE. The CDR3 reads CASSLGPGQGDV. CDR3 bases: TGTGCCAGCAGCTTGGGTCCGGGCCAGGGGGACGTG.